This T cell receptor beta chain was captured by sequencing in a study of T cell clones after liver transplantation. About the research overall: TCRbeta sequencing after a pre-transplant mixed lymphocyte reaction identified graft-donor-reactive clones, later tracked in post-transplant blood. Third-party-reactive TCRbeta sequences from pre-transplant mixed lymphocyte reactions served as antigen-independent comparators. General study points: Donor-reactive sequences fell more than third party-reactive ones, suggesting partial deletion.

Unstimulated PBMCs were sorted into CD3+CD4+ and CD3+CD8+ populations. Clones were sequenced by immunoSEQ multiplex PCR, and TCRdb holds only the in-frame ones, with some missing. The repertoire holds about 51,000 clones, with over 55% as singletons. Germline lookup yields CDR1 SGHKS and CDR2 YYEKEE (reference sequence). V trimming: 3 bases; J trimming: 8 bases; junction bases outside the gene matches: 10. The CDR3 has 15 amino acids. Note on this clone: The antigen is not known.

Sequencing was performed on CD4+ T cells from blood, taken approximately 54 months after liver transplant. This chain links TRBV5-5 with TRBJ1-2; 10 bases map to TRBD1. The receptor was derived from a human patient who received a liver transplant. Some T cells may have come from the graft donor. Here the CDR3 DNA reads TGTGCCAGCAGCTCGGACGGACAGGGGGTAGAGGGCTACACCTTC. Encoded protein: CASSSDGQGVEGYTF.